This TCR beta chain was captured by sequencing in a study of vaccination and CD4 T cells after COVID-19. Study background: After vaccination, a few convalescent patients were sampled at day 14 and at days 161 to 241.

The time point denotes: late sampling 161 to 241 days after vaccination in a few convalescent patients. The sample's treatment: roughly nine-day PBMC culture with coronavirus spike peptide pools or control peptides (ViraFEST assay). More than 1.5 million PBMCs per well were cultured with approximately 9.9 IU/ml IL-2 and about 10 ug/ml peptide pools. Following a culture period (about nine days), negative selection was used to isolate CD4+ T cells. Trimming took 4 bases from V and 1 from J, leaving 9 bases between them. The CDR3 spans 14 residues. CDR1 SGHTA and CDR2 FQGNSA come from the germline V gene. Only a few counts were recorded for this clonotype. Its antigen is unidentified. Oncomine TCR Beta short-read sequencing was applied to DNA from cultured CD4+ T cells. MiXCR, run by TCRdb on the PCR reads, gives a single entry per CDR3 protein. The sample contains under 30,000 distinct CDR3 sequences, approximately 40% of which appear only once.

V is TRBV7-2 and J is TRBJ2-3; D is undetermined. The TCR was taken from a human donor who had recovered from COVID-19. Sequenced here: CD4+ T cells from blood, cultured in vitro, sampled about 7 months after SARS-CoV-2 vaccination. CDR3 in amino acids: CASSSVVRTDTQYF. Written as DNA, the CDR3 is TGTGCCAGCAGCTCGGTAGTGCGCACAGATACGCAGTATTTT.